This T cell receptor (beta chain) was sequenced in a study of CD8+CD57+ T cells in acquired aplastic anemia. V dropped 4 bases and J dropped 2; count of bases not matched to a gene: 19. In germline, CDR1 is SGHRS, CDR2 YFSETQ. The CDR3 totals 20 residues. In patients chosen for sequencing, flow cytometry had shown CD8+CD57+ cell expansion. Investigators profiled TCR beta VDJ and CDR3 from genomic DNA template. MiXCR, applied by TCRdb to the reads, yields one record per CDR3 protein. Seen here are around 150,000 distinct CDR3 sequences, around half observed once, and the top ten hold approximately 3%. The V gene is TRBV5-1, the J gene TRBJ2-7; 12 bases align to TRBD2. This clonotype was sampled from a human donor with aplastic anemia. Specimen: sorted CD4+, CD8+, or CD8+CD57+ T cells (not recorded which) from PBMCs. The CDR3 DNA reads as TGCGCCAGCAGCATAGGGGAGACTAGGCGGACTAGCGGGACCACCTACGAGCAGTACTTC. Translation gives CASSIGETRRTSGTTYEQYF. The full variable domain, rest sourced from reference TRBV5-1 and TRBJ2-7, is KAGVTQTPRYLIKTRGQQVTLSCSPISGHRSVSWYQQTPGQGLQFLFEYFSETQRNKGNFPGRFSGRQFSNSRSEMNVSTLELGDSALYLCASSIGETRRTSGTTYEQYFGPGTRLTVT.